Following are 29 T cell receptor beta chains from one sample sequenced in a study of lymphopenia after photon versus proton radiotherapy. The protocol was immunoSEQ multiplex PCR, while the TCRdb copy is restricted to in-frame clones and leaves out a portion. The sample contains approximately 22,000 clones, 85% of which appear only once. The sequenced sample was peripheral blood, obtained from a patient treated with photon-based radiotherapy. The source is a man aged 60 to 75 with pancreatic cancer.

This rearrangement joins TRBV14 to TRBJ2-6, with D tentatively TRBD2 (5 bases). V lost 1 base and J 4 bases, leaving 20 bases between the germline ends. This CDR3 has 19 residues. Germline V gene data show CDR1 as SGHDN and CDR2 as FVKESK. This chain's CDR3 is CASSQGERTSRSGANVLTF. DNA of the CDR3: TGTGCCAGCAGCCAAGGGGAAAGGACTTCTCGTTCGGGGGCCAACGTCCTGACTTTC.

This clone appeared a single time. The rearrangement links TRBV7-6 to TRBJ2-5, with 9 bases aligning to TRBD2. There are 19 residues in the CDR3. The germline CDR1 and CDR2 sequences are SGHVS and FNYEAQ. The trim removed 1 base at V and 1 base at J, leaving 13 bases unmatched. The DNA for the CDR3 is TGTGCCAGCAGCTTAGAGGGCGGGGGGGGCCCCCGGGCCCAAGAGACCCAGTACTTC. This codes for CASSLEGGGGPRAQETQYF.

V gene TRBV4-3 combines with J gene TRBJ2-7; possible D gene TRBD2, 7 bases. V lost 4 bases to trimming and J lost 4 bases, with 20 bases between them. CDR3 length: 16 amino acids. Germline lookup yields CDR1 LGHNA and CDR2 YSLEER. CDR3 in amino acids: CASSPSRGGGRYEQYF. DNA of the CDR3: TGCGCCAGCAGCCCATCTAGGGGCGGGGGCCGGTACGAGCAGTACTTC.

The CDR3 DNA is TGTGCCAGCAGTCTAGCGGGGTTAGCGGGGGGGCCGGATACGCAGTATTTT. Protein product: CASSLAGLAGGPDTQYF. The rearrangement joins TRBV7-2 to TRBJ2-3; 11 positions match TRBD2. This CDR3 is built from 17 residues. After removal of 6 bases from V and 6 bases from J, the junction contained 14 bases not matched to a gene. Germline CDR1 SGHTA, CDR2 FQGNSA.

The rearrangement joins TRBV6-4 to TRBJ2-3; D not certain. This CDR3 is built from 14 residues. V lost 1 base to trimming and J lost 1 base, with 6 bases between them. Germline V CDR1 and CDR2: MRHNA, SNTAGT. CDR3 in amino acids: CASSDLPRTDTQYF. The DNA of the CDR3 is TGTGCCAGCAGTGACTTGCCTCGCACAGATACGCAGTATTTT.

The CDR3 region is CASSEIAAGRRTDTQYF. DNA of the CDR3: TGCGCCAGCAGTGAGATAGCAGCGGGGAGACGCACAGATACGCAGTATTTT. The J gene is TRBJ2-3, the V gene TRBV10-1; 7 bases fit TRBD2. From germline, CDR1 is WNHNN and CDR2 SYGVQD (reference sequence). V lost 2 bases, J lost 1 base, and 9 bases stayed unmatched. There are 17 residues in the CDR3.

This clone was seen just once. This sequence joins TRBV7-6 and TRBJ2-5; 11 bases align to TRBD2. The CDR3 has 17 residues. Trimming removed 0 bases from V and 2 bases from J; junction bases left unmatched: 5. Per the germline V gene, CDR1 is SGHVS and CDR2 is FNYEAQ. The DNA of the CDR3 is TGTGCCAGCAGCTTAGCTCCGACTAGCGGGGCGCAAGAGACCCAGTACTTC. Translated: CASSLAPTSGAQETQYF.

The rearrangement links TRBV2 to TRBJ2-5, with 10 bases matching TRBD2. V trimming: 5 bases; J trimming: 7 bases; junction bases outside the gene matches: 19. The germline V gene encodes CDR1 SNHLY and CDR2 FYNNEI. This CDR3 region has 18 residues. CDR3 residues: CASSQGFSSGGPRGTQYF. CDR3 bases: TGTGCCAGCAGTCAAGGGTTCTCTAGCGGGGGCCCCCGAGGGACCCAGTACTTC.

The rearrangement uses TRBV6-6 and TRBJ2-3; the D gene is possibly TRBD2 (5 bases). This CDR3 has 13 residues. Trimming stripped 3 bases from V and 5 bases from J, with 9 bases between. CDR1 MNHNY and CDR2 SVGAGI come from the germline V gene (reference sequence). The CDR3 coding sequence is TGTGCCAGCAGTTATTATAGCGAAGATACGCAGTATTTT. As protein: CASSYYSEDTQYF.

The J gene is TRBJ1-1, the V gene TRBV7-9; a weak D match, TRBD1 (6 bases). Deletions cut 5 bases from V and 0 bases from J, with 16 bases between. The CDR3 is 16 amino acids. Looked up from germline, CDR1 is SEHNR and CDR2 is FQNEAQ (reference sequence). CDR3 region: CASSPPLGQMNTEAFF. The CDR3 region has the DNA TGTGCCAGCAGCCCCCCATTGGGACAAATGAACACTGAAGCTTTCTTT.

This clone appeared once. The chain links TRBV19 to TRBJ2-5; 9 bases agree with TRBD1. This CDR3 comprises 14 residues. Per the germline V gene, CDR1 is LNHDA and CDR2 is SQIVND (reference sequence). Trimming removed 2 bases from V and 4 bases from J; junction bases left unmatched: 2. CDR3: CASSITGGIETQYF. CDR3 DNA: TGTGCCAGTAGTATAACAGGGGGCATAGAGACCCAGTACTTC.

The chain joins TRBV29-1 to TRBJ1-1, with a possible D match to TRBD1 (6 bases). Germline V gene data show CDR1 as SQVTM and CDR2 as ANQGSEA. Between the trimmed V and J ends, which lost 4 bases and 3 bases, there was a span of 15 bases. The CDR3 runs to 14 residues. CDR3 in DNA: TGCAGCGTTGTAGGCCGACAGGCCGACACTGAAGCTTTCTTT. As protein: CSVVGRQADTEAFF.

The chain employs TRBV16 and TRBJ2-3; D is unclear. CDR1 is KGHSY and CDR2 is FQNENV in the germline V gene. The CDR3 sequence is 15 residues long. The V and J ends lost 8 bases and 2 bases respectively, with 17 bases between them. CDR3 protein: CASEFEAGPTDTQYF. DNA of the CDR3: TGTGCCAGCGAATTTGAGGCCGGACCCACAGATACGCAGTATTTT.

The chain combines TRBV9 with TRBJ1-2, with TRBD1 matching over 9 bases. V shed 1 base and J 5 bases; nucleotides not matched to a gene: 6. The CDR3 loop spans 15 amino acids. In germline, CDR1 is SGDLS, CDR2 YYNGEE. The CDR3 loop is CASSVTGGGWYGYTF. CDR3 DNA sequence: TGTGCCAGCAGCGTAACAGGGGGCGGGTGGTATGGCTACACCTTC. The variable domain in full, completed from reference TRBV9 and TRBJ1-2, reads DSGVTQTPKHLITATGQRVTLRCSPRSGDLSVYWYQQSLDQGLQFLIQYYNGEERAKGNILERFSAQQFPDLHSELNLSSLELGDSALYFCASSVTGGGWYGYTFGSGTRLTVV.

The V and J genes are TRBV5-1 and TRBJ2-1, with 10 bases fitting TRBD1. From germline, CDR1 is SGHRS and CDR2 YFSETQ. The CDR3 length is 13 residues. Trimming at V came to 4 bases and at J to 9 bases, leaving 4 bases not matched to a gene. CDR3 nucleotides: TGCGCCAGCAGCGGGACAGGGGTAACTGAGCAGTTCTTC. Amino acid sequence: CASSGTGVTEQFF. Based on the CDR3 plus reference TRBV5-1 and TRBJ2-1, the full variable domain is KAGVTQTPRYLIKTRGQQVTLSCSPISGHRSVSWYQQTPGQGLQFLFEYFSETQRNKGNFPGRFSGRQFSNSRSEMNVSTLELGDSALYLCASSGTGVTEQFFGPGTRLTVL.

The CDR3 DNA reads TGTGCCAGCAGTTTTAGGGGTTGGGGCCTCACTGAAGCTTTCTTT. Translated: CASSFRGWGLTEAFF. This chain links TRBV5-5 with TRBJ1-1, with D perhaps TRBD1 (5 bases). Germline CDR1 and CDR2: SGHKS and YYEKEE (reference sequence). The CDR3 consists of 15 residues. Trimming stripped 5 bases from V and 4 bases from J, with 18 bases between. Full variable domain (missing parts from reference TRBV5-5 and TRBJ1-1): DAGVTQSPTHLIKTRGQQVTLRCSPISGHKSVSWYQQVLGQGPQFIFQYYEKEERGRGNFPDRFSARQFPNYSSELNVNALLLGDSALYLCASSFRGWGLTEAFFGQGTRLTVV.

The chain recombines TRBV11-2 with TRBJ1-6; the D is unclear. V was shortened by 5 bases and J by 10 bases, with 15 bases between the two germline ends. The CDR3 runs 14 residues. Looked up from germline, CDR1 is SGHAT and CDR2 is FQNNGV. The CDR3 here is CASSRERVESPLHF. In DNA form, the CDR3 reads TGTGCCAGCAGCCGTGAACGGGTGGAGTCACCCCTCCACTTT.

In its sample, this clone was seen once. The CDR3 loop reads CASTEGIEAFF. Written as DNA, the CDR3 is TGCGCCAGCACCGAGGGGATTGAAGCTTTCTTT. The chain uses TRBV5-1 and TRBJ1-1; D perhaps matches TRBD1 (5 bases). Trimming took 6 bases from V and 7 from J, leaving 10 bases between them. The CDR3 totals 11 residues. From germline, CDR1 is SGHRS and CDR2 YFSETQ.

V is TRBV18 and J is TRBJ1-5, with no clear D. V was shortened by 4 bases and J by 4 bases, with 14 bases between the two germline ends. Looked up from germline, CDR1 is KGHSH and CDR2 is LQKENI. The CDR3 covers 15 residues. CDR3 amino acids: CASSQWEPPNQPQHF. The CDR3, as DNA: TGTGCCAGCTCACAATGGGAGCCACCTAATCAGCCCCAGCATTTT.

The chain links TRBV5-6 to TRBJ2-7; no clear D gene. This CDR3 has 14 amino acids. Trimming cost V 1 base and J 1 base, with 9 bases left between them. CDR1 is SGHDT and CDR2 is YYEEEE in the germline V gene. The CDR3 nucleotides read TGTGCCAGCAGCTTGCCAAAACAATCCTACGAGCAGTACTTC. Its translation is CASSLPKQSYEQYF. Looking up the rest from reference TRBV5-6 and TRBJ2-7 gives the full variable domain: DAGVTQSPTHLIKTRGQQVTLRCSPKSGHDTVSWYQQALGQGPQFIFQYYEEEERQRGNFPDRFSGHQFPNYSSELNVNALLLGDSALYLCASSLPKQSYEQYFGPGTRLTVT.

CDR3 in DNA: TGTGCCAGCAGCTTAGAAGCTCTAGCGGGCTCCTACGAGCAGTACTTC. Residues: CASSLEALAGSYEQYF. The chain couples TRBV11-2 to TRBJ2-7; 8 positions agree with TRBD2. V shed 0 bases, J shed 0 bases, and the junction held 4 bases outside the gene matches. CDR1 is SGHAT and CDR2 is FQNNGV in the germline V gene. The CDR3 consists of 16 residues.

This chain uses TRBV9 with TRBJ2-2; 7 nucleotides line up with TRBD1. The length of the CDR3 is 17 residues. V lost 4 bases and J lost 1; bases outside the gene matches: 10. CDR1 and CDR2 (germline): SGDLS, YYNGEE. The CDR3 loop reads CASSFTDRVENTGELFF. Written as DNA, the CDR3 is TGTGCCAGCAGCTTCACAGACAGGGTCGAGAACACCGGGGAGCTGTTTTTT.

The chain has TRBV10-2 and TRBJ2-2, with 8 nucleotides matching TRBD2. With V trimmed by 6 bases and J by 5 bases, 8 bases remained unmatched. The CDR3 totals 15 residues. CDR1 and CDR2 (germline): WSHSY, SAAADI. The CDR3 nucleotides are TGCGCCAGCAGCGACGGGACTAGATGGACCGGGGAGCTGTTTTTT. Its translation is CASSDGTRWTGELFF.

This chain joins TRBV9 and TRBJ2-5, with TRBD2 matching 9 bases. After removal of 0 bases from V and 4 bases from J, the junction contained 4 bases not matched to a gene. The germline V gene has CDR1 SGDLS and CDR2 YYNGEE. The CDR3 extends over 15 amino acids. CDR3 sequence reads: CASSVVSGGRETQYF. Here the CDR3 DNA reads TGTGCCAGCAGCGTAGTCAGCGGGGGGCGAGAGACCCAGTACTTC.

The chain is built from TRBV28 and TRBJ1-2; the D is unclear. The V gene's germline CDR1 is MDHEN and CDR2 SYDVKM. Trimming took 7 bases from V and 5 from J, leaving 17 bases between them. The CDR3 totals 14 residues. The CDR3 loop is CASKPPLKPYGYTF. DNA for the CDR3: TGTGCCAGCAAACCCCCCCTGAAACCTTATGGCTACACCTTC.

The DNA of the CDR3 is TGTGCCAGCAGCTCCGGGCGGGGGGGCCAGGAGACCCAGTACTTC. This sequence encodes CASSSGRGGQETQYF. V usage is TRBV7-8 and J usage is TRBJ2-5, with TRBD2 matching 9 bases. The V and J ends lost 4 bases and 5 bases, in that order; junction bases with no gene match: 8. The CDR3 loop spans 15 amino acids. In germline, CDR1 is SGHVS, CDR2 FQNEAQ.

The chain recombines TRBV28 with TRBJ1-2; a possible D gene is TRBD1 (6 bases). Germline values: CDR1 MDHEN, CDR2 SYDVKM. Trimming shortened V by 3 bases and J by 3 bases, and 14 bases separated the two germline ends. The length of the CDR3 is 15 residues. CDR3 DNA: TGTGCCAGCAGTTTTCAGGGGAAGGTTCACTATGGCTACACCTTC. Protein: CASSFQGKVHYGYTF.

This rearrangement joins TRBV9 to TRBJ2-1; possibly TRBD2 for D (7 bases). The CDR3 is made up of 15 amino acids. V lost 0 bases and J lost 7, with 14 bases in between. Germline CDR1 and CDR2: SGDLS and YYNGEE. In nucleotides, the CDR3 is TGTGCCAGCAGCGTAGTGGGGGGGCCCGGGAATGAGCAGTTCTTC. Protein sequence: CASSVVGGPGNEQFF.

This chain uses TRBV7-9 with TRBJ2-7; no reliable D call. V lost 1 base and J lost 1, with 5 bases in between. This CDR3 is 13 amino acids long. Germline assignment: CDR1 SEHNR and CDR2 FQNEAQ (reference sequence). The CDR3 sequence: CASSLGDSYEQYF. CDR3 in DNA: TGTGCCAGCAGCTTAGGGGATTCCTACGAGCAGTACTTC.